These 25 T cell receptor beta chains share one sample of origin, sequenced in a study of blood T cell repertoires in COVID-19. Profiling relied on immunoSEQ multiplex PCR, and the TCRdb table lists in-frame clones only, not all of them. Among approximately 280,000 clones listed, about 88% were seen once. The sequencing sample was made of peripheral blood. These receptors were taken from a human donor with COVID-19, enrolled during active disease. The donor label of this sample is uncertain.

The V gene is TRBV7-2, the J gene TRBJ1-5; 11 bases map to TRBD1. Germline V gene data show CDR1 as SGHTA and CDR2 as FQGNSA. The J segment lost 9 bases and the V segment lost 1 base, leaving 5 bases of the junction unmatched. The CDR3 sequence is 15 residues long. The CDR3 DNA follows: TGTGCCAGCAGCTTAGAGGACAGGGGGCTCCTGCCCCAGCATTTT. As protein: CASSLEDRGLLPQHF.

This clone was observed a single time. The rearrangement uses TRBV27 and TRBJ1-5; the match to TRBD1 covers 9 bases. There are 15 residues in the CDR3. Looked up from germline, CDR1 is MNHEY and CDR2 is SMNVEV (reference sequence). Trimming cost V 6 bases and J 1 base; bases outside gene matches: 4. Here the CDR3 reads CASSPQGASNQPQHF. The CDR3 region has the DNA TGTGCCAGCAGCCCACAGGGGGCGAGCAATCAGCCCCAGCATTTT.

The chain links TRBV30 to TRBJ2-1, with 7 bases lining up with TRBD2. Trimming at V came to 3 bases and at J to 8 bases, leaving 10 bases not matched to a gene. Germline V gives CDR1 GTSNPN, CDR2 SVGIG (reference sequence). The CDR3 runs to 14 residues. In nucleotides, the CDR3 is TGTGCCTGGAGCGGGGGAGGGGTAGGTGATGAGCAGTTCTTC. Translation gives CAWSGGGVGDEQFF.

The rearrangement links TRBV19 to TRBJ2-1, with 7 bases identical to TRBD2. There are 17 residues in the CDR3. The V gene end was trimmed by 5 bases and the J gene end by 0 bases; junction bases not matched to a gene: 10. CDR1 LNHDA and CDR2 SQIVND come from the germline V gene (reference sequence). The CDR3 sequence is CASSHSTSDHSYNEQFF. The CDR3 DNA follows: TGTGCCAGTAGTCACAGTACTAGCGATCACTCCTACAATGAGCAGTTCTTC.

The chain is built from TRBV7-2 and TRBJ2-5; D is perhaps TRBD2 (6 bases). CDR1 is SGHTA and CDR2 is FQGNSA in the germline V gene. CDR3 length equals 14 residues. V lost 0 bases and J lost 4, with 9 bases in between. For the CDR3, the DNA is TGTGCCAGCAGCTTAGCGCGGAGGGGAGAGACCCAGTACTTC. Its protein product is CASSLARRGETQYF.

This chain connects TRBV7-2 to TRBJ2-1, with D possibly matching TRBD2 (6 bases). The CDR3 extends over 15 amino acids. From germline, CDR1 is SGHTA and CDR2 FQGNSA. V lost 0 bases and J 5 bases, leaving 11 bases between the germline ends. DNA of the CDR3: TGTGCCAGCAGCTTAGCGAGCCTAGCGCACAATGAGCAGTTCTTC. This sequence encodes CASSLASLAHNEQFF.

The V call is TRBV5-1, the J call TRBJ1-3, with 7 positions matching TRBD1. The CDR3 runs to 15 residues. After removal of 0 bases from V and 4 bases from J, the junction contained 4 bases not matched to a gene. Germline V gene lookup returns CDR1 SGHRS and CDR2 YFSETQ. The CDR3: CASSLEGARGNTIYF. The CDR3 coding sequence is TGCGCCAGCAGCTTGGAGGGGGCAAGAGGAAACACCATATATTTT.

The chain couples TRBV5-1 to TRBJ2-6; no definite D call. The V end was cut by 7 bases, the J end by 0 bases, with 14 bases between. This CDR3 region has 16 residues. The germline V gene has CDR1 SGHRS and CDR2 YFSETQ. The DNA for the CDR3 is TGCGCCAGCGGCCCCAGTCCGAACTCTGGGGCCAACGTCCTGACTTTC. Amino acids: CASGPSPNSGANVLTF.

This clone was recorded once. V gene TRBV5-1 combines with J gene TRBJ2-5, with TRBD2 as a possible D gene (5 bases). Germline V gene data show CDR1 as SGHRS and CDR2 as YFSETQ. CDR3 length: 16 amino acids. V was trimmed by 4 bases and J by 0 bases, leaving 16 bases between them. For the CDR3, the DNA is TGCGCCAGCAGCGATAACCCCGGGATAAACCAAGAGACCCAGTACTTC. It is translated as CASSDNPGINQETQYF.

This chain joins TRBV3-1 (or the pseudogene TRBV3-2) and TRBJ1-2, with a tentative D call TRBD1 (5 bases). This CDR3 has 14 residues. V was trimmed by 1 base and J by 4 bases, leaving 10 bases between them. Germline CDR1 LGHDT, CDR2 YNNKEL (reference sequence). The CDR3 loop is CASSQAGELYGYTF. The CDR3 nucleotides are TGTGCCAGCAGCCAAGCGGGGGAGCTCTATGGCTACACCTTC.

In this sample, this clone turned up once. The chain combines TRBV7-9 with TRBJ1-5; 9 nucleotides align to TRBD1. Germline V gene sequence: CDR1 SEHNR, CDR2 FQNEAQ (reference sequence). Trimming at V came to 0 bases and at J to 2 bases, leaving 11 bases not matched to a gene. The CDR3 contains 19 residues. CDR3 nucleotides: TGTGCCAGCAGCTTAGCGGACAGGGGCGGAAGATTCGGCAATCAGCCCCAGCATTTT. Protein sequence: CASSLADRGGRFGNQPQHF. The full variable domain, in which reference TRBV7-9 and TRBJ1-5 provide the parts outside the CDR3, is DTGVSQNPRHKITKRGQNVTFRCDPISEHNRLYWYRQTLGQGPEFLTYFQNEAQLEKSRLLSDRFSAERPKGSFSTLEIQRTEQGDSAMYLCASSLADRGGRFGNQPQHFGDGTRLSIL.

The gene calls are TRBV30 and TRBJ1-2; 12 bases fit TRBD1. Germline values: CDR1 GTSNPN, CDR2 SVGIG (reference sequence). V lost 1 base and J lost 9; bases outside the gene matches: 12. The CDR3 runs 16 residues. The CDR3 bases are TGTGCCTGGAGTGCTGTCCCGGGACAGGGGGCTTGGAGCTACACCTTC. Its protein is CAWSAVPGQGAWSYTF.

The CDR3 coding sequence is TGTGCCAGCAGCCCTCGACAGGAAAATTCTGGGGCCAACGTCCTGACTTTC. Its translation: CASSPRQENSGANVLTF. The gene calls are TRBV6-2 or TRBV6-3 and TRBJ2-6; D perhaps matches TRBD1 (6 bases). There are 17 residues in the CDR3. CDR1 is MNHEY, CDR2 SVGEGT, per germline. The V end was cut by 6 bases, the J end by 1 base, with 16 bases between.

V is TRBV5-6 and J is TRBJ1-2, with 7 bases aligning to TRBD1. V shed 5 bases and J 0 bases; nucleotides not matched to a gene: 4. Germline loops: CDR1 SGHDT, CDR2 YYEEEE. CDR3 size: 14 residues. Here the CDR3 DNA reads TGTGCCAGCAGGACGACAGGGACTAACTATGGCTACACCTTC. Protein: CASRTTGTNYGYTF.

This chain connects TRBV28 to TRBJ1-5; TRBD1 matches at 8 bases. CDR1 is MDHEN, CDR2 SYDVKM, per germline. V lost 5 bases and J lost 5; bases outside the gene matches: 8. This CDR3 region has 15 residues. The CDR3 loop is CASSADRGIDQPQHF. The CDR3 DNA reads TGTGCCAGCAGTGCCGACAGGGGAATCGATCAGCCCCAGCATTTT.

The rearrangement links TRBV5-1 to TRBJ2-2; 7 positions match TRBD1. Germline V gene lookup returns CDR1 SGHRS and CDR2 YFSETQ. V trimming: 2 bases; J trimming: 6 bases; junction bases outside the gene matches: 4. The CDR3 is made up of 14 amino acids. The CDR3 sequence is CASSFPQGAGELFF. The CDR3 DNA sequence: TGCGCCAGCAGCTTTCCCCAGGGGGCCGGGGAGCTGTTTTTT. Filled out from reference TRBV5-1 and TRBJ2-2, the complete variable domain reads KAGVTQTPRYLIKTRGQQVTLSCSPISGHRSVSWYQQTPGQGLQFLFEYFSETQRNKGNFPGRFSGRQFSNSRSEMNVSTLELGDSALYLCASSFPQGAGELFFGEGSRLTVL.

This clone was recorded only once. The chain carries TRBV29-1 and TRBJ2-1, with a weak D call TRBD2 (6 bases). V was shortened by 7 bases and J by 8 bases, with 21 bases between the two germline ends. CDR1 and CDR2 (germline): SQVTM, ANQGSEA. The CDR3 runs to 14 residues. The CDR3 sequence is CSAGSRDGSDEQFF. The CDR3 nucleotides are TGCAGCGCTGGAAGTAGAGACGGGAGTGATGAGCAGTTCTTC.

The chain employs TRBV3-1 (or the pseudogene TRBV3-2) and TRBJ2-7, with D unresolved. The V and J ends lost 3 bases and 0 bases respectively, with 9 bases between them. This CDR3 region has 14 residues. Germline assignment: CDR1 LGHDT and CDR2 YNNKEL (reference sequence). CDR3 sequence reads: CASSHPGGSYEQYF. CDR3 in DNA: TGTGCCAGCAGCCATCCTGGCGGCTCCTACGAGCAGTACTTC.

Written as DNA, the CDR3 is TGTGCCAGTAAGGGAAGACTAGCGGTTGACAATGAGCAGTTCTTC. As protein: CASKGRLAVDNEQFF. The V and J genes are TRBV19 and TRBJ2-1; TRBD2 aligns across 9 bases. CDR3 length: 15 amino acids. V shed 7 bases and J 5 bases; nucleotides not matched to a gene: 9. The V gene's germline CDR1 is LNHDA and CDR2 SQIVND (reference sequence).

The CDR3 region is CSVEDTGGENTEAFF. CDR3 DNA sequence: TGCAGCGTTGAAGACACAGGGGGGGAGAACACTGAAGCTTTCTTT. The chain carries TRBV29-1 and TRBJ1-1, with 8 bases fitting TRBD1. The CDR3 sequence is 15 residues long. The germline V gene has CDR1 SQVTM and CDR2 ANQGSEA. Trimming cost V 0 bases and J 1 base; bases outside gene matches: 4.

The J gene is TRBJ1-1, the V gene TRBV5-4; D unclear. V was cut by 0 bases and J by 0 bases, with 3 bases left in between. CDR1 and CDR2 from the germline V gene are SGHNT and YYREEE (reference sequence). The CDR3 has 13 amino acids. The CDR3 DNA sequence: TGTGCCAGCAGCTTGGATATGAACACTGAAGCTTTCTTT. Translating it yields CASSLDMNTEAFF.

The chain uses TRBV30 and TRBJ1-4; TRBD1 might be the D (5 bases). The CDR3 loop spans 12 amino acids. Germline CDR1 is GTSNPN and CDR2 is SVGIG (reference sequence). V was pared by 7 bases and J by 12 bases, with 18 bases between. This CDR3 is CAFGGDRRELFF. For the CDR3, the DNA is TGTGCCTTTGGAGGGGACCGGAGGGAACTGTTTTTT.

The chain couples TRBV18 to TRBJ2-7; 11 nucleotides line up with TRBD2. V gave up 0 bases and J gave up 2 bases; unmatched junction bases: 0. In germline, CDR1 is KGHSH, CDR2 LQKENI. The CDR3 is 15 amino acids. The CDR3 reads CASSPPGLAAYEQYF. CDR3 DNA: TGTGCCAGCTCACCACCGGGACTAGCGGCCTACGAGCAGTACTTC.

This clone showed up just once. V usage is TRBV27 and J usage is TRBJ1-5; D gene ambiguous. CDR1 is MNHEY and CDR2 is SMNVEV in the germline V gene (reference sequence). V was pared by 3 bases and J by 3 bases, with 3 bases between. This CDR3 spans 12 amino acids. The CDR3: CASSFINQPQHF. The DNA of the CDR3 is TGTGCCAGCAGTTTTATCAATCAGCCCCAGCATTTT.

This chain links TRBV4-1 with TRBJ2-1; a possible D gene is TRBD2 (6 bases). Germline V lookup: CDR1 MGHRA, CDR2 YSYEKL. The CDR3 is 16 amino acids. V dropped 1 base and J dropped 0 bases, with 10 bases sitting between them. DNA for the CDR3: TGCGCCAGCAGCCAAGCCGCGGGGTTCTCCTACAATGAGCAGTTCTTC. Amino acids: CASSQAAGFSYNEQFF.